A selection of T cell receptor beta chains follows, all from one sample in a study of cytomegalovirus exposure and HLA in healthy donors. Only in-frame clones appear in the TCRdb table, and some are missing; sequencing was by immunoSEQ multiplex PCR. The listing contains 180,000 or so clones. Input material: PBMCs. The source of these receptors is a woman aged 18-35 years in good health and CMV-seropositive. CDR3s include the opening cysteine and the closing phenylalanine or tryptophan. Fields, in order: V gene, J gene, CDR3 protein.

V: TRBV18
J: TRBJ1-3
CDR3: CASSPGRGSSGNTIYF

V: TRBV6-1
J: TRBJ2-3
CDR3: CASSEIYLDTQYF

V: TRBV13
J: TRBJ2-5
CDR3: CASSTRSGTGRETQYF

V: TRBV19
J: TRBJ2-5
CDR3: CASSTTPQGPEETQYF

V: TRBV6-5
J: TRBJ2-1
CDR3: CASSYSEYGDNEQFF

V: TRBV6-1
J: TRBJ1-5
CDR3: CASSEVGGKQPQHF

V: TRBV10-3
J: TRBJ2-1
CDR3: CAIMGQGNNEQFF

V: TRBV5-4
J: TRBJ2-3
CDR3: CASSPGTTVGTDTQYF

V: TRBV6-5
J: TRBJ1-2
CDR3: CASSYSWSGNYGYTF

V: TRBV11-3
J: TRBJ1-3
CDR3: CASSPNDRSSGNTIYF

V: TRBV6-5
J: TRBJ1-2
CDR3: CASSPRQYKVGYTF

V: TRBV10-3
J: TRBJ2-1
CDR3: CAISGQDNEQFF

V: TRBV4-2
J: TRBJ2-2
CDR3: CASSQGLLAGVGTGELFF

V: TRBV4-2
J: TRBJ2-3
CDR3: CASSQRTVDTQYF

V: TRBV7-6
J: TRBJ1-4
CDR3: CASSLVRRGFNEKLFF

V: TRBV5-1
J: TRBJ1-4
CDR3: CASSLGAATTNEKLFF

V: TRBV7-9
J: TRBJ2-1
CDR3: CASSEGQGTGEQFF

V: TRBV28
J: TRBJ1-2
CDR3: CASSLLSGDRFYGYTF

V: TRBV5-1
J: TRBJ2-7
CDR3: CASSLERRGGEQYF

V: TRBV30
J: TRBJ2-1
CDR3: CAWGGNEQFF

V: TRBV27
J: TRBJ1-1
CDR3: CASSRGQGVENTEAFF

V: TRBV19
J: TRBJ1-5
CDR3: CASRTLAGVNDQPQHF

V: TRBV2
J: TRBJ1-2
CDR3: CASSGTYYGYTF

V: TRBV9
J: TRBJ1-2
CDR3: CASSPSPPGQGNYGYTF

V: TRBV6-5
J: TRBJ2-7
CDR3: CASSSPGQGVYEQYF

V: TRBV4-3
J: TRBJ1-4
CDR3: CASSQEARGLGKLFF

V: TRBV2
J: TRBJ2-7
CDR3: CASSRDLKSYEQYF

V: TRBV7-2
J: TRBJ1-5
CDR3: CASSDTGGYQPQHF

V: TRBV30
J: TRBJ1-3
CDR3: CAGQQGGNTIYF

V: TRBV7-3
J: TRBJ1-1
CDR3: CASSLEGLNTEAFF

V: TRBV5-1
J: TRBJ2-5
CDR3: CASSLSGEVETQYF

V: TRBV29-1
J: TRBJ2-1
CDR3: CSVVRAGYVDEQFF

V: TRBV7-7
J: TRBJ1-6
CDR3: CASSAGQGSPLHF

V: TRBV2
J: TRBJ2-3
CDR3: CASSAGTSGTSTDTQYF

V: TRBV19
J: TRBJ2-5
CDR3: CASSAITGGRETQYF

V: TRBV7-9
J: TRBJ2-1
CDR3: CASSLGLAGGGEQFF

V: TRBV2
J: TRBJ2-2
CDR3: CASRSREAGELFF

V: TRBV7-2
J: TRBJ2-5
CDR3: CASRGTSGFQETQYF

V: TRBV6-4
J: TRBJ2-2
CDR3: CASSELAGVTGELFF

V: TRBV5-6
J: TRBJ1-4
CDR3: CASTLQGASEKLFF

V: TRBV4-2
J: TRBJ2-2
CDR3: CASSLYAVTGELFF

V: TRBV2
J: TRBJ1-1
CDR3: CASSLRGNTEAFF

V: TRBV6-6
J: TRBJ1-3
CDR3: CASSYSTAGNTTYF

V: TRBV18
J: TRBJ2-5
CDR3: CASSPADRAPIVETQYF

V: TRBV7-8
J: TRBJ2-1
CDR3: CASSLGLIDYNEQFF

V: TRBV29-1
J: TRBJ2-7
CDR3: CSVEAGTYEQYF

V: TRBV7-9
J: -
CDR3: CASSLTGVLYEQYF

V: TRBV6-5
J: TRBJ2-5
CDR3: CACGMGGETQYF

V: TRBV29-1
J: TRBJ2-6
CDR3: CSVVLGAGANVLTF

V: TRBV5-8
J: TRBJ2-5
CDR3: CASSVGLRIQETQYF

V: TRBV5-4
J: TRBJ2-1
CDR3: CASSLDSGRANEQFF

V: TRBV6-5
J: TRBJ2-6
CDR3: CASSYGTTLTNVLTF

V: TRBV28
J: TRBJ1-1
CDR3: CASRVTGAWTEAFF

V: TRBV6-5
J: TRBJ2-7
CDR3: CASSYTGLAGYEQYF